The rows below give T cell receptor beta chains drawn from one sample of a study of cytomegalovirus exposure and HLA in healthy donors. Clones were read by immunoSEQ multiplex PCR, and TCRdb kept only the in-frame ones, dropping some. The table lists about 140,000 clones, approximately 88% of them singletons. The specimen sequenced was PBMCs. The receptor set was obtained from a woman aged 40 to 50 in good health and CMV-seronegative. Each CDR3 is given with its conserved first and last residue. D genes are given only for firm matches. Rows give clone size only sometimes, using once, few, many, or a class for an expanded clone.

v_gene: TRBV18; abundance: NA; j_gene: TRBJ2-2; d_gene: TRBD2; CDR3aa: CASSPGLAGLAGELFF; CDR3nt: TGTGCCAGCTCCCCCGGACTAGCGGGACTGGCCGGGGAGCTGTTTTTT
v_gene: TRBV7-8; abundance: NA; j_gene: TRBJ2-3; d_gene: NA; CDR3aa: CASSLPGRMRTQYF; CDR3nt: TGTGCCAGCTCGTTACCCGGTAGAATGCGTACGCAGTATTTT
v_gene: TRBV7-2; abundance: NA; j_gene: TRBJ1-1; d_gene: TRBD1; CDR3aa: CASSSRRGLGSTEAFF; CDR3nt: TGTGCCAGCAGCTCCCGAAGGGGGCTCGGCTCCACTGAAGCTTTCTTT
v_gene: TRBV5-4; abundance: NA; j_gene: TRBJ1-1; d_gene: NA; CDR3aa: CASSLLKNREAFF; CDR3nt: TGTGCCAGCAGCTTGTTAAAAAACAGGGAGGCTTTCTTT
v_gene: TRBV7-9; abundance: NA; j_gene: TRBJ2-3; d_gene: TRBD2; CDR3aa: CSSSPAGIRTDTQYF; CDR3nt: TGTTCCAGCAGCCCAGCGGGGATACGCACAGATACGCAGTATTTT
v_gene: TRBV10-1; abundance: NA; j_gene: TRBJ1-1; d_gene: NA; CDR3aa: CASSRGQSFEAFF; CDR3nt: TGCGCCAGCAGTAGAGGACAGTCATTTGAAGCTTTCTTT
v_gene: TRBV2; abundance: NA; j_gene: TRBJ2-6; d_gene: TRBD1; CDR3aa: CASSSPVQGAGANVLTF; CDR3nt: TGTGCCAGCTCATCCCCGGTACAGGGGGCTGGGGCCAACGTCCTGACTTTC
v_gene: TRBV19; abundance: few; j_gene: TRBJ2-3; d_gene: NA; CDR3aa: CASSKRTQHTDTQYF; CDR3nt: TGTGCCAGTAGTAAGAGGACACAACACACAGATACGCAGTATTTT
v_gene: TRBV28; abundance: NA; j_gene: TRBJ2-2; d_gene: NA; CDR3aa: CASSSYTGELFF; CDR3nt: TGTGCCAGCAGTTCCTACACCGGGGAGCTGTTTTTT
v_gene: TRBV7-9; abundance: NA; j_gene: TRBJ2-1; d_gene: TRBD1; CDR3aa: CASSPTGSWDEQFF; CDR3nt: TGTGCCAGCAGCCCGACAGGGAGTTGGGATGAGCAGTTCTTC
v_gene: TRBV4-2; abundance: NA; j_gene: TRBJ2-3; d_gene: TRBD2; CDR3aa: CASSQVAAGEVDTQYF; CDR3nt: TGTGCCAGCAGCCAAGTGGCAGCGGGAGAGGTGGATACGCAGTATTTT
v_gene: TRBV4-1; abundance: NA; j_gene: TRBJ1-5; d_gene: NA; CDR3aa: CASSLRPGGHQPQHF; CDR3nt: TGCGCCAGCAGTCTAAGGCCGGGGGGCCATCAGCCCCAGCATTTT
v_gene: TRBV9; abundance: NA; j_gene: TRBJ2-7; d_gene: NA; CDR3aa: CASSPSSTDYEQYF; CDR3nt: TGTGCCAGCAGCCCTTCCTCGACTGACTACGAGCAGTACTTC
v_gene: TRBV5-1; abundance: NA; j_gene: TRBJ2-5; d_gene: TRBD1; CDR3aa: CASSYGQGLVQETQYF; CDR3nt: TGCGCCAGCAGCTACGGACAGGGCCTTGTGCAAGAGACCCAGTACTTC
v_gene: TRBV27; abundance: NA; j_gene: TRBJ1-2; d_gene: TRBD1; CDR3aa: CASSQAGTGGAAYGYTF; CDR3nt: TGTGCCAGCAGCCAAGCCGGGACAGGGGGCGCAGCCTATGGCTACACCTTC
v_gene: TRBV19; abundance: NA; j_gene: TRBJ2-3; d_gene: TRBD2; CDR3aa: CASSSGGTQYF; CDR3nt: TGTGCCAGTAGTAGCGGGGGTACGCAGTATTTT
v_gene: TRBV11-3; abundance: once; j_gene: TRBJ2-1; d_gene: TRBD2; CDR3aa: CASSITSGRYNEQFF; CDR3nt: TGTGCCAGCAGCATTACTAGCGGGAGGTACAATGAGCAGTTCTTC
v_gene: TRBV7-3; abundance: few; j_gene: TRBJ1-4; d_gene: TRBD1; CDR3aa: CASSLGQGGKLFF; CDR3nt: TGTGCCAGCAGCTTAGGACAGGGCGGAAAACTGTTTTTT
v_gene: TRBV11-3; abundance: NA; j_gene: TRBJ2-1; d_gene: NA; CDR3aa: CASSPQMGATYNEQFF; CDR3nt: TGTGCCAGCAGCCCCCAGATGGGAGCCACCTACAATGAGCAGTTCTTC
v_gene: TRBV10-3; abundance: once; j_gene: TRBJ2-1; d_gene: TRBD2; CDR3aa: CAISEPWSGSMDEQFF; CDR3nt: TGTGCCATCAGTGAGCCGTGGAGCGGGAGTATGGATGAGCAGTTCTTC
v_gene: TRBV4-1; abundance: NA; j_gene: TRBJ2-7; d_gene: TRBD1; CDR3aa: CASSHLGQGVKQYF; CDR3nt: TGCGCCAGCAGCCACCTGGGACAGGGGGTGAAGCAGTACTTC
v_gene: TRBV5-1; abundance: NA; j_gene: TRBJ1-4; d_gene: NA; CDR3aa: CASSLGSSNEKLFF; CDR3nt: TGCGCCAGCAGCTTGGGTTCGAGTAATGAAAAACTGTTTTTT
v_gene: TRBV19; abundance: NA; j_gene: TRBJ2-3; d_gene: TRBD2; CDR3aa: CASNKRLAGGSTDTQYF; CDR3nt: TGTGCCAGTAATAAACGACTAGCGGGAGGGAGCACAGATACGCAGTATTTT
v_gene: TRBV5-1; abundance: NA; j_gene: TRBJ2-1; d_gene: NA; CDR3aa: CASSLGASSDEQFF; CDR3nt: TGCGCCAGCAGCTTGGGAGCTAGCAGCGATGAGCAGTTCTTC
v_gene: TRBV19; abundance: NA; j_gene: TRBJ2-5; d_gene: TRBD2; CDR3aa: CASSIGAGVSETQYF; CDR3nt: TGTGCCAGTAGTATAGGAGCGGGAGTGTCGGAGACCCAGTACTTC
v_gene: TRBV2; abundance: NA; j_gene: TRBJ1-5; d_gene: NA; CDR3aa: CASSVRGNNQPQHF; CDR3nt: TGTGCCAGCTCCGTTAGGGGGAACAATCAGCCCCAGCATTTT
v_gene: TRBV5-1; abundance: NA; j_gene: TRBJ2-2; d_gene: NA; CDR3aa: CASSAGLFTGELFF; CDR3nt: TGCGCCAGCAGCGCGGGACTGTTCACCGGGGAGCTGTTTTTT
v_gene: TRBV5-4; abundance: NA; j_gene: TRBJ2-7; d_gene: TRBD2; CDR3aa: CASSPRTSGSYEQYF; CDR3nt: TGTGCCAGCAGCCCCCGGACTAGCGGGAGCTACGAGCAGTACTTC
v_gene: TRBV7-9; abundance: NA; j_gene: TRBJ2-7; d_gene: TRBD1; CDR3aa: CASSDWGQGGYEQYF; CDR3nt: TGTGCCAGCAGCGACTGGGGACAGGGCGGTTACGAGCAGTACTTC
v_gene: TRBV5-1; abundance: NA; j_gene: TRBJ2-6; d_gene: TRBD1; CDR3aa: CASSDRVGSGANVLTF; CDR3nt: TGCGCCAGCAGCGACAGGGTAGGGTCTGGGGCCAACGTCCTGACTTTC
v_gene: TRBV10-3; abundance: NA; j_gene: TRBJ1-1; d_gene: NA; CDR3aa: CAISESPQGLTEAFF; CDR3nt: TGTGCCATCAGTGAGTCGCCCCAGGGGCTCACTGAAGCTTTCTTT
v_gene: TRBV21-1; abundance: NA; j_gene: TRBJ2-2; d_gene: NA; CDR3aa: CASSKLDLYRGRVSTGELFF; CDR3nt: TGTGCCAGCAGCAAACTGGACCTATACAGGGGTCGGGTGAGCACCGGGGAGCTGTTTTTT
v_gene: TRBV7-3; abundance: NA; j_gene: TRBJ1-2; d_gene: NA; CDR3aa: CASSIDPGGGYTF; CDR3nt: TGTGCCAGCAGCATCGACCCCGGCGGTGGCTACACCTTC
v_gene: TRBV6-6; abundance: once; j_gene: TRBJ2-3; d_gene: NA; CDR3aa: CASSYSWDSNTDTQYF; CDR3nt: TGTGCCAGCAGTTACTCTTGGGACTCGAACACAGATACGCAGTATTTT
v_gene: TRBV28; abundance: NA; j_gene: TRBJ1-5; d_gene: NA; CDR3aa: CASTGSNQPQHF; CDR3nt: TGTGCCAGCACGGGGTCTAATCAGCCCCAGCATTTT
v_gene: TRBV6-5; abundance: NA; j_gene: TRBJ1-1; d_gene: NA; CDR3aa: CASSYAIRDSEAFF; CDR3nt: TGTGCCAGCAGTTATGCAATCCGGGACTCTGAAGCTTTCTTT
v_gene: TRBV5-6; abundance: NA; j_gene: TRBJ2-7; d_gene: TRBD1; CDR3aa: CASSWDRGYEQYF; CDR3nt: TGTGCCAGCAGCTGGGACAGGGGCTACGAGCAGTACTTC
v_gene: TRBV2; abundance: NA; j_gene: TRBJ2-7; d_gene: TRBD1; CDR3aa: CASSADRGRTYEQYF; CDR3nt: TGTGCCAGCAGTGCTGACAGGGGTAGAACCTACGAGCAGTACTTC
v_gene: TRBV9; abundance: NA; j_gene: TRBJ2-3; d_gene: NA; CDR3aa: CASSVVGTDTQYF; CDR3nt: TGTGCCAGCAGCGTAGTCGGGACAGATACGCAGTATTTT
v_gene: TRBV6-5; abundance: NA; j_gene: TRBJ2-7; d_gene: NA; CDR3aa: CASNRRDRPHEQYF; CDR3nt: TGTGCCAGCAACCGCCGAGACAGGCCCCACGAGCAGTACTTC
v_gene: TRBV9; abundance: NA; j_gene: TRBJ2-7; d_gene: TRBD2; CDR3aa: CASSVSTSGNYEQYF; CDR3nt: TGTGCCAGCAGCGTATCAACTAGCGGGAATTACGAGCAGTACTTC
v_gene: TRBV5-1; abundance: NA; j_gene: TRBJ1-2; d_gene: TRBD1; CDR3aa: CASSRDRGQAGYTF; CDR3nt: TGCGCCAGCAGCCGGGACAGGGGGCAGGCAGGCTACACCTTC
v_gene: TRBV2; abundance: NA; j_gene: TRBJ1-1; d_gene: TRBD1; CDR3aa: CASRGITGVGEAFF; CDR3nt: TGTGCCAGCAGGGGAATCACAGGGGTGGGTGAAGCTTTCTTT
v_gene: TRBV6-5; abundance: NA; j_gene: TRBJ2-7; d_gene: TRBD1; CDR3aa: CASSSAGTGAREQYF; CDR3nt: TGTGCCAGCAGCAGCGCCGGGACAGGGGCTAGAGAGCAGTACTTC
v_gene: TRBV28; abundance: NA; j_gene: TRBJ2-7; d_gene: TRBD2; CDR3aa: CASTFFGGSYEQYF; CDR3nt: TGTGCCAGCACCTTTTTCGGGGGGAGCTACGAGCAGTACTTC
v_gene: TRBV6-5; abundance: NA; j_gene: TRBJ2-1; d_gene: TRBD2; CDR3aa: CASQLAGGSNEQFF; CDR3nt: TGTGCCAGCCAATTAGCGGGAGGGTCGAATGAGCAGTTCTTC
v_gene: TRBV10-3; abundance: NA; j_gene: TRBJ1-2; d_gene: NA; CDR3aa: CAISGSLTGNYGYTF; CDR3nt: TGTGCCATCAGTGGGTCCCTCACGGGGAACTATGGCTACACCTTC
v_gene: TRBV7-8; abundance: NA; j_gene: TRBJ2-7; d_gene: TRBD2; CDR3aa: CASSLGTSGRALSYEQYF; CDR3nt: TGTGCCAGCAGCTTAGGGACTAGCGGGAGGGCGCTTTCCTACGAGCAGTACTTC
v_gene: TRBV5-4; abundance: NA; j_gene: TRBJ2-1; d_gene: TRBD2; CDR3aa: CASSLGGLAGIISYNEQFF; CDR3nt: TGTGCCAGCAGCTTGGGGGGACTAGCGGGCATAATCTCCTACAATGAGCAGTTCTTC
v_gene: TRBV10-3; abundance: NA; j_gene: TRBJ2-1; d_gene: TRBD1; CDR3aa: CAISARQGIEEQFF; CDR3nt: TGTGCCATCAGTGCCCGACAGGGGATAGAGGAGCAGTTCTTC
v_gene: TRBV6-5; abundance: NA; j_gene: TRBJ1-3; d_gene: NA; CDR3aa: CATQGSGNTIYF; CDR3nt: TGTGCCACTCAGGGCTCTGGAAACACCATATATTTT
v_gene: TRBV7-9; abundance: NA; j_gene: TRBJ1-2; d_gene: TRBD1; CDR3aa: CSSGTGTYGYTF; CDR3nt: TGTTCCAGCGGGACAGGTACCTATGGCTACACCTTC
v_gene: TRBV18; abundance: NA; j_gene: TRBJ1-2; d_gene: NA; CDR3aa: CASSPSQPGFQGGYGYTF; CDR3nt: TGTGCCAGCTCACCAAGTCAACCCGGATTCCAAGGAGGCTATGGCTACACCTTC